Shown below are 18 T cell receptor beta chains from a single sample sequenced in a study of Tregs in tolerant kidney transplant recipients. The data were produced by immunoSEQ multiplex PCR, yet TCRdb's version contains in-frame clones alone and is incomplete. Of about 110,000 clones in the sample, roughly 89% were seen once. This specimen consisted of CD4+ T cells from blood, obtained before the transplant. These receptors were collected from a human donor who received a combined kidney and bone marrow transplant.

This sequence joins TRBV28 and TRBJ2-2; TRBD2 might be the D (5 bases). The CDR3 loop spans 13 amino acids. CDR1 and CDR2 from the germline V gene are MDHEN and SYDVKM. V was cut by 7 bases and J by 7 bases, with 13 bases left in between. The CDR3 protein is CASTLFGSGELFF. CDR3 DNA: TGTGCCAGCACCCTATTTGGGAGCGGGGAGCTGTTTTTT.

The V call is TRBV19, the J call TRBJ2-2, with D possibly matching TRBD1 (7 bases). The CDR3 has 17 residues. Deletions cut 3 bases from V and 3 bases from J, with 17 bases between. Germline CDR1 is LNHDA and CDR2 is SQIVND (reference sequence). CDR3 bases: TGTGCCAGTAGTATTAGTAGGGGGCGCGGGGACACCGGGGAGCTGTTTTTT. It is translated as CASSISRGRGDTGELFF.

This chain uses TRBV5-4 with TRBJ1-1; D is unclear. This CDR3 is 15 amino acids long. Germline CDR1 and CDR2: SGHNT and YYREEE (reference sequence). V dropped 0 bases and J dropped 7 bases, with 16 bases sitting between them. CDR3 in DNA: TGTGCCAGCAGCTTGGTTGACCGGACTTCGGGTGAAGCTTTCTTT. It is translated as CASSLVDRTSGEAFF. The full variable domain, completed using reference TRBV5-4 and TRBJ1-1, is ETGVTQSPTHLIKTRGQQVTLRCSSQSGHNTVSWYQQALGQGPQFIFQYYREEENGRGNFPPRFSGLQFPNYSSELNVNALELDDSALYLCASSLVDRTSGEAFFGQGTRLTVV.

The chain links TRBV18 to TRBJ1-2; D is unresolved. CDR1 and CDR2 (germline): KGHSH, LQKENI. Trimming removed 2 bases at V and 7 bases at J, with 11 bases between. CDR3 size: 13 residues. The CDR3 DNA sequence: TGTGCCAGCTCACCAGGGCGGGATCCTGGCTACACCTTC. Translating gives CASSPGRDPGYTF.

This clone was observed a single time. The chain links TRBV11-2 to TRBJ2-7, with TRBD1 identical over 10 bases. Looked up from germline, CDR1 is SGHAT and CDR2 is FQNNGV. There are 14 residues in the CDR3. V dropped 8 bases and J dropped 2; count of bases not matched to a gene: 6. In nucleotides, the CDR3 is TGTGCCAGCGGAACCGGGACAGGGGCCTACGAGCAGTACTTC. It codes for CASGTGTGAYEQYF. Complete variable domain (other parts from reference TRBV11-2 and TRBJ2-7): EAGVAQSPRYKIIEKRQSVAFWCNPISGHATLYWYQQILGQGPKLLIQFQNNGVVDDSQLPKDRFSAERLKGVDSTLKIQPAKLEDSAVYLCASGTGTGAYEQYFGPGTRLTVT.

The chain is built from TRBV30 and TRBJ1-1, with a tentative D call TRBD1 (6 bases). Germline loops: CDR1 GTSNPN, CDR2 SVGIG (reference sequence). This CDR3 is 13 amino acids long. Trimming took off 0 bases at V and 4 bases at J, with 9 bases between the two ends. CDR3 amino acids: CAWSVGGSTEAFF. The CDR3 DNA follows: TGTGCCTGGAGTGTAGGGGGTTCCACTGAAGCTTTCTTT.

V gene TRBV11-3 combines with J gene TRBJ1-4, with TRBD1 matching 7 bases. Trimming at V came to 0 bases and at J to 7 bases, leaving 20 bases not matched to a gene. CDR3 size: 20 residues. Germline V gene lookup returns CDR1 SGHNT and CDR2 YENEEA. The CDR3 reads CASSLERGQGPARRCEKLFF. The CDR3 nucleotides read TGTGCCAGCAGCTTAGAGAGGGGGCAGGGTCCCGCTAGACGGTGTGAAAAACTGTTTTTT.

The chain is built from TRBV5-4 and TRBJ2-3; the match to TRBD2 covers 16 bases. With 4 bases clipped from V and 10 bases from J, the junction kept 6 bases outside the gene matches. The germline gives CDR1 SGHNT, CDR2 YYREEE (reference sequence). The CDR3 spans 15 residues. The CDR3 sequence is CASSAGTSGGAAQYF. The DNA for the CDR3 is TGTGCCAGCAGCGCCGGGACTAGCGGGGGGGCGGCGCAGTATTTT.

The chain has TRBV28 and TRBJ2-5; 7 bases fit TRBD1. Trimming removed 6 bases from V and 1 base from J; junction bases left unmatched: 5. CDR3 length: 14 amino acids. Per germline, CDR1 MDHEN and CDR2 SYDVKM. In DNA form, the CDR3 reads TGTGCCAGCAGGCCACAGGGGATCCAAGAGACCCAGTACTTC. This codes for CASRPQGIQETQYF.

The V and J genes are TRBV6-1 and TRBJ2-7; 7 bases are a match to TRBD1. Trimming removed 5 bases from V and 4 bases from J; junction bases left unmatched: 11. The CDR3 has 15 residues. Germline assignment: CDR1 MNHNS and CDR2 SASEGT. CDR3 amino acids: CASSSDRPAKYEQYF. As DNA, the CDR3 is TGTGCCAGCAGTTCGGACAGGCCTGCCAAGTACGAGCAGTACTTC.

The gene calls are TRBV29-1 and TRBJ2-3; D gene uncertain. CDR1 is SQVTM and CDR2 is ANQGSEA in the germline V gene. The CDR3 contains 13 residues. The V end was cut by 8 bases, the J end by 0 bases, with 12 bases between. CDR3 region: CSTGDVSTDTQYF. Written as DNA, the CDR3 is TGCAGCACCGGAGATGTAAGCACAGATACGCAGTATTTT.

The V and J genes are TRBV7-2 and TRBJ2-3, with D tentatively TRBD2 (6 bases). V lost 5 bases and J lost 2, with 14 bases in between. CDR3 length: 15 residues. Germline CDR1 SGHTA, CDR2 FQGNSA. The CDR3 is CASSDGTFDTDTQYF. The DNA of the CDR3 is TGTGCCAGCAGCGACGGGACTTTCGACACAGATACGCAGTATTTT.

The chain joins TRBV6-5 to TRBJ2-7; no clear D gene. Trimming cost V 6 bases and J 0 bases, with 9 bases left between them. The V gene's germline CDR1 is MNHEY and CDR2 SVGAGI. The CDR3 runs 13 residues. Written as DNA, the CDR3 is TGTGCCAGCAGATGGCACAACTCCTACGAGCAGTACTTC. Amino acid sequence: CASRWHNSYEQYF.

The table lists this clone with a few counts. The chain recombines TRBV6-1 with TRBJ1-2, with 7 nucleotides matching TRBD1. V was clipped by 6 bases and J by 8 bases; unmatched bases: 3. This CDR3 has 11 amino acids. In germline, CDR1 is MNHNS, CDR2 SASEGT. In nucleotides, the CDR3 is TGTGCCAGCAGGCCGGACAGGGGCTACACCTTC. Amino acid sequence: CASRPDRGYTF.

The chain combines TRBV5-1 with TRBJ2-7; 12 bases are shared with TRBD2. The CDR3 extends over 17 amino acids. V was pared by 3 bases and J by 2 bases, with 9 bases of the junction left unmatched. Germline V gene data show CDR1 as SGHRS and CDR2 as YFSETQ. CDR3 nucleotides: TGCGCCAGCAGCTGGAGGACTAGCGGGGCTTCCCCCTACGAGCAGTACTTC. Protein product: CASSWRTSGASPYEQYF.

CDR3 in DNA: TGTGCCAGCTCCGAATACCACTCCGGGGGCACAGATACGCAGTATTTT. It is translated as CASSEYHSGGTDTQYF. The rearrangement uses TRBV18 and TRBJ2-3; a weak D match, TRBD2 (5 bases). The CDR3 extends over 16 amino acids. V lost 6 bases and J lost 1, with 17 bases in between. Germline V gene lookup returns CDR1 KGHSH and CDR2 LQKENI.

J is TRBJ2-3 and V is TRBV6-1, with TRBD2 as a possible D gene (5 bases). CDR3 size: 13 residues. Trimming took 8 bases from V and 2 from J, leaving 11 bases between them. Germline CDR1 reads MNHNS; CDR2 reads SASEGT. CDR3 region: CASPDGLTDTQYF. CDR3 bases: TGTGCCAGCCCAGACGGACTCACAGATACGCAGTATTTT.

The count of this clone is one. The V gene is TRBV6-5, the J gene TRBJ1-1; D is ambiguous. The length of the CDR3 is 14 residues. Trimming left V 4 bases short and J 1 base short, with 10 bases between. Germline values: CDR1 MNHEY, CDR2 SVGAGI. CDR3 DNA sequence: TGTGCCAGCAGTTCCCCAGGCAGGAACACTGAAGCTTTCTTT. Residues: CASSSPGRNTEAFF.